The 17 T cell receptor beta chains given below trace back to one sample, sequenced in a study of T cell responses to AZD1222 COVID-19 vaccine. Repertoires were generated with immunoSEQ multiplex PCR, while TCRdb's copy carries only in-frame clones and drops some. The data contain 100,000 or so clones, about four fifths of them seen just once; the ten biggest clones take up around 5.1%. The material sequenced was peripheral blood, taken on day 0 of AZD1222 vaccination. All receptors derive from an adult in good health.

The J gene is TRBJ1-1, the V gene TRBV6-4, with 8 bases aligning to TRBD1. Germline V gene data show CDR1 as MRHNA and CDR2 as SNTAGT. J gave up 7 bases and V 4 bases, and 11 bases lay outside the gene matches. The CDR3 loop spans 15 amino acids. CDR3 residues: CASSAGTGGTIEAFF. The CDR3 region has the DNA TGTGCCAGCAGTGCCGGGACAGGTGGGACCATTGAAGCTTTCTTT.

This clone was picked up one time. This chain uses TRBV6-4 with TRBJ2-3, with TRBD2 identical over 9 bases. The germline V gene encodes CDR1 MRHNA and CDR2 SNTAGT. The CDR3 extends over 15 amino acids. V was pared by 4 bases and J by 4 bases, with 6 bases of the junction left unmatched. CDR3 in amino acids: CASSVGGGASDTQYF. The CDR3 bases are TGTGCCAGCAGTGTCGGCGGGGGGGCCTCAGATACGCAGTATTTT.

A few counts support this clone. The CDR3 DNA follows: TGCAGCACAAAAAGCGGGGTTGATGAAGCTTTCTTT. Translated, it gives CSTKSGVDEAFF. J is TRBJ1-1 and V is TRBV29-1; no definite D call. The germline V gene encodes CDR1 SQVTM and CDR2 ANQGSEA. Trimming left V 8 bases short and J 7 bases short, with 17 bases between. This CDR3 comprises 12 residues.

This clone was counted a single time. V gene TRBV12-5 combines with J gene TRBJ1-5; 7 positions agree with TRBD1. Germline CDR1 and CDR2: LGHNT and FRNRAP. CDR3 size: 13 residues. V trimming: 2 bases; J trimming: 6 bases; junction bases outside the gene matches: 1. This chain's CDR3 is CASGLTGAQPQHF. DNA for the CDR3: TGTGCTAGTGGTTTGACAGGGGCTCAGCCCCAGCATTTT.

The rearrangement links TRBV28 to TRBJ1-3; D unresolved. The V and J ends lost 4 bases and 7 bases respectively, with 14 bases between them. Germline CDR1 is MDHEN and CDR2 is SYDVKM. The CDR3 contains 14 residues. The CDR3 sequence is CASSSDPRLNTIYF. The CDR3, as DNA: TGTGCCAGCAGTTCCGACCCACGGCTGAACACCATATATTTT.

The chain couples TRBV3-1 (or the pseudogene TRBV3-2) to TRBJ2-1, with 11 positions matching TRBD2. Germline assignment: CDR1 LGHDT and CDR2 YNNKEL (reference sequence). V was clipped by 6 bases and J by 4 bases; unmatched bases: 23. The CDR3 sequence is 21 residues long. The CDR3 coding sequence is TGTGCCAGCAGTCGTTTCGTACAAGCCCCCCTTAGCGGGGGGGAGTACAATGAGCAGTTCTTC. It yields the protein CASSRFVQAPLSGGEYNEQFF.

This clone showed up just a few times. The rearrangement joins TRBV7-2 to TRBJ1-4, with TRBD1 identical over 7 bases. Germline V gene data show CDR1 as SGHTA and CDR2 as FQGNSA. The CDR3 sequence is 15 residues long. With V trimmed by 5 bases and J by 7 bases, 10 bases remained unmatched. CDR3 in amino acids: CASSLTGERGEKLFF. CDR3 coding DNA: TGTGCCAGCAGCCTAACAGGGGAGCGGGGTGAAAAACTGTTTTTT.

The genes are TRBV15 and TRBJ2-4; D not resolved. V was cut by 1 base and J by 6 bases, with 13 bases left in between. The V gene's germline CDR1 is LNHNV and CDR2 YYDKDF (reference sequence). CDR3 length equals 15 residues. For the CDR3, the DNA is TGTGCCACCAGCAGAGGCATCCTTATACCAAACATTCAGTACTTC. The encoded protein is CATSRGILIPNIQYF.

The CDR3 bases are TGTGCCAGCAGCCCTGGTGAAACCTACGAGCAGTACTTC. Residues: CASSPGETYEQYF. The V and J genes are TRBV4-2 and TRBJ2-7; no reliable D call. Germline V gene lookup returns CDR1 LGHNA and CDR2 YNFKEQ. V shed 4 bases and J shed 2 bases, with 9 bases lying between them. CDR3 length equals 13 residues.

The chain employs TRBV5-6 and TRBJ1-2; TRBD1 is a possible D gene (5 bases). The CDR3 consists of 15 residues. Germline V gene lookup returns CDR1 SGHDT and CDR2 YYEEEE. V gave up 0 bases and J gave up 1 base, with 10 bases separating them. In DNA form, the CDR3 reads TGTGCCAGCAGCTTGGCGGGACTCTTTAACTATGGCTACACCTTC. Its protein is CASSLAGLFNYGYTF. The whole variable domain, filled in from reference TRBV5-6 and TRBJ1-2, reads DAGVTQSPTHLIKTRGQQVTLRCSPKSGHDTVSWYQQALGQGPQFIFQYYEEEERQRGNFPDRFSGHQFPNYSSELNVNALLLGDSALYLCASSLAGLFNYGYTFGSGTRLTVV.

The chain recombines TRBV10-2 with TRBJ1-5; D is possibly TRBD1 (5 bases). Germline CDR1 WSHSY, CDR2 SAAADI. Deletions cut 10 bases from V and 5 bases from J, with 12 bases between. The CDR3 is 12 amino acids. The chain's CDR3 is CATSSRDQPQHF. The CDR3, as DNA: TGCGCCACGAGTTCCAGGGATCAGCCCCAGCATTTT.

J is TRBJ2-2 and V is TRBV7-2, with 7 bases that match TRBD2. V gave up 2 bases and J gave up 5 bases; unmatched junction bases: 8. CDR3 length: 16 residues. Germline assignment: CDR1 SGHTA and CDR2 FQGNSA. The CDR3 loop reads CASSLKWRGGTGELFF. The CDR3 region has the DNA TGTGCCAGCAGCTTAAAATGGAGGGGAGGGACCGGGGAGCTGTTTTTT.

This clone was observed a few times. The chain has TRBV7-9 and TRBJ1-2; no definite D call. The CDR3 loop spans 15 amino acids. The germline CDR1 and CDR2 sequences are SEHNR and FQNEAQ (reference sequence). The V end lost 4 bases, the J end lost 8 bases, and 20 bases lay between the germline ends. Written as DNA, the CDR3 is TGTGCCAGCAGCTCCCGGGCCTCCGGGTTAGGGGGCTACACCTTC. It is translated as CASSSRASGLGGYTF.

The rearrangement uses TRBV7-9 and TRBJ2-7; TRBD1 aligns across 7 bases. The junction had 13 bases not matched to a gene; V was cut back by 5 bases and J by 0 bases. Germline assignment: CDR1 SEHNR and CDR2 FQNEAQ (reference sequence). The length of the CDR3 is 17 residues. CDR3 in DNA: TGTGCCAGCAGCCCGCAATATGACAGGGCTCTCTCCTACGAGCAGTACTTC. It specifies CASSPQYDRALSYEQYF.

The rearrangement links TRBV5-1 to TRBJ2-5; maybe TRBD1 (5 bases). CDR1 and CDR2 from the germline V gene are SGHRS and YFSETQ. The CDR3 is 15 amino acids. V shed 7 bases and J shed 1 base, with 17 bases lying between them. This CDR3 is CASAQGPTRQETQYF. The DNA for the CDR3 is TGCGCCAGCGCTCAGGGTCCCACGCGCCAAGAGACCCAGTACTTC.

This chain connects TRBV6-5 to TRBJ1-5, with 7 bases that match TRBD1. The CDR3 runs 13 residues. In germline, CDR1 is MNHEY, CDR2 SVGAGI. The ends lost 6 bases at V and 1 base at J; junction bases unmatched: 0. This CDR3 is CASRDRSNQPQHF. The CDR3 DNA reads as TGTGCCAGCAGGGACAGGAGCAATCAGCCCCAGCATTTT.

The V call is TRBV19, the J call TRBJ2-1, with 8 bases matching TRBD1. CDR1 and CDR2 from the germline V gene are LNHDA and SQIVND (reference sequence). CDR3 length: 14 amino acids. The V and J ends lost 6 bases and 3 bases, in that order; junction bases with no gene match: 4. For the CDR3, the DNA is TGTGCCAGTAGGCGGGACAGGCTCTACAATGAGCAGTTCTTC. Translation: CASRRDRLYNEQFF. The full variable domain, in which reference TRBV19 and TRBJ2-1 provide the parts outside the CDR3, is DGGITQSPKYLFRKEGQNVTLSCEQNLNHDAMYWYRQDPGQGLRLIYYSQIVNDFQKGDIAEGYSVSREKKESFPLTVTSAQKNPTAFYLCASRRDRLYNEQFFGPGTRLTVL.